The entry below gives a single TCR beta chain sequence along with its context. Produced via immunoSEQ multiplex PCR; TCRdb's table is partial and in-frame only. The sample includes around 100,000 clones, roughly 90% seen only once; the top ten take less than 2.5%. These data belong to a study of blood T cell repertoires in COVID-19. In the study overall: Spain, Italy and the United States supplied samples that represented acute and convalescent COVID-19.

Trimming at V came to 3 bases and at J to 4 bases, leaving 10 bases not matched to a gene. CDR1 and CDR2 (germline): DFQATT, SNEGSKA (reference sequence). The CDR3 totals 15 residues. The V gene is TRBV20-1, the J gene TRBJ1-2; 8 bases match TRBD1. Input material: peripheral blood. The source of this sequence is a human donor with active COVID-19. The donor label of this sample is uncertain. For the CDR3, the DNA is TGCAGTGCTAGTCTGGGGACAGGCAATTTCTATGGCTACACCTTC. Translated, it gives CSASLGTGNFYGYTF.